A selection of T cell receptor beta chains follows, all from one sample in a study of blood T cells in healthy people across ages. TCRdb re-derived calls from the 5' RACE reads in MiXCR, one entry per CDR3 protein. Of about 1.8 million distinct CDR3 sequences listed, 49% are singletons. The material sequenced was blood. Source of these receptors: a woman between 40 and 50 years old in good health. CDR3s include the opening cysteine and the closing phenylalanine or tryptophan. Each record gives: V gene, CDR3 length, J gene, D gene, clone size, CDR3 protein, CDR3 DNA. D genes are given only for firm matches. Clone size is not always given. Where it is, it says once, few, many or a class for expanded clones.

TRBV6-2/TRBV6-3	15	TRBJ2-1	-	-	CASSDWAIEFNEQFF	TGTGCCAGCAGTGACTGGGCCATCGAGTTCAATGAGCAGTTCTTC
TRBV20-1	16	TRBJ1-2	-	-	CSASDPGGSSNYGYTF	TGCAGTGCTAGTGACCCCGGCGGCTCTTCTAACTATGGCTACACCTTC
TRBV20-1	16	TRBJ2-4	TRBD1	-	CSARKHYRGEGNIQYF	TGCAGTGCTAGGAAACATTACAGGGGAGAAGGGAACATTCAGTACTTC
TRBV29-1	14	TRBJ1-1	-	-	CSVGVYRGNTEAFF	TGCAGCGTGGGCGTGTATAGGGGGAACACTGAAGCTTTCTTT
TRBV5-6	12	TRBJ2-3	-	few	CASMIASGTQYF	TGTGCCAGCATGATAGCTTCGGGGACGCAGTATTTT
TRBV7-2	13	TRBJ1-2	TRBD1	few	CASSSLTGNGYTF	TGTGCCAGCAGCTCCCTGACAGGGAATGGCTACACCTTC
TRBV27	16	TRBJ1-6	-	-	CASSFDRRTVNSPLHF	TGTGCCAGCAGTTTTGACAGGAGGACCGTTAATTCACCCCTCCACTTT
TRBV7-2	13	TRBJ2-3	-	-	CASSLELDGTQYF	TGTGCCAGCAGCTTAGAATTAGACGGTACGCAGTATTTT
TRBV6-2/TRBV6-3	12	TRBJ2-1	TRBD2	-	CASSDGGGEQFF	TGTGCCAGCAGCGACGGGGGGGGTGAGCAGTTCTTC
TRBV4-2	12	TRBJ2-7	-	-	CASSQIPGEQYF	TGTGCCAGCAGCCAAATCCCGGGTGAGCAGTACTTC
TRBV24-1	16	TRBJ2-5	TRBD1	once	CATSDQGDSKQETQYF	TGTGCCACCAGTGATCAGGGGGACAGCAAACAAGAGACCCAGTACTTC
TRBV28	15	TRBJ1-4	TRBD1	-	CASSLPTGANEKLFF	TGTGCCAGCAGTTTACCGACAGGGGCGAATGAAAAACTGTTTTTT
TRBV6-2/TRBV6-3	16	TRBJ2-5	-	-	CASRQGGTPGIGTQYF	TGTGCCAGCAGGCAGGGAGGTACTCCCGGCATAGGGACCCAGTACTTC
TRBV6-2/TRBV6-3	19	TRBJ2-1	TRBD2	-	CASSYSMASGGAKHNEQFF	TGTGCCAGCAGTTACTCGATGGCTAGCGGGGGGGCGAAACACAATGAGCAGTTCTTC
TRBV12-3/TRBV12-4	15	TRBJ1-2	-	-	CASSLGGGSNYGYTF	TGTGCCAGCAGTTTAGGGGGGGGGTCAAACTATGGCTACACCTTC
TRBV27	18	TRBJ2-7	TRBD1	-	CASSFRSGTASPLYEQYF	TGTGCCAGCAGTTTTCGGTCTGGGACAGCCTCTCCCCTCTACGAGCAGTACTTC
TRBV27	17	TRBJ1-6	-	-	CASSLSGPGPYNSPLHF	TGTGCCAGCAGTTTAAGTGGTCCAGGGCCATATAATTCACCCCTCCACTTT
TRBV27	17	TRBJ1-5	-	many	CASRALLRQGGNQPQHF	TGTGCCAGCAGAGCTCTCCTGAGGCAGGGTGGCAATCAGCCCCAGCATTTT
TRBV10-3	13	TRBJ2-5	TRBD1	-	CVIGSGGIETQYF	TGTGTCATCGGTTCAGGGGGCATCGAGACCCAGTACTTC
TRBV20-1	13	TRBJ2-5	-	-	CSASGSAMETQYF	TGCAGTGCTAGTGGTAGCGCTATGGAGACCCAGTACTTC
TRBV7-9	16	TRBJ2-5	TRBD1	-	CASSLEAGTGQETQYF	TGTGCCAGCAGCTTGGAGGCCGGGACAGGCCAAGAGACCCAGTACTTC
TRBV7-2	17	TRBJ2-5	-	-	CASSLARRLPTQETQYF	TGTGCCAGCAGCTTAGCGCGTCGACTACCGACCCAAGAGACCCAGTACTTC
TRBV9	16	TRBJ1-2	-	-	CACSGTTGRANYGYTF	TGTGCCTGCAGCGGGACTACGGGCAGAGCTAACTATGGCTACACCTTC
TRBV18	13	TRBJ2-5	-	few	CASSPLPQETQYF	TGTGCCAGCTCACCACTGCCCCAGGAGACCCAGTACTTC
TRBV9	14	TRBJ2-3	TRBD2	-	CASSRGDSPDTQYF	TGTGCCAGCAGTCGGGGGGACTCCCCAGATACGCAGTATTTT
TRBV3-1	17	TRBJ2-3	-	few	CASSQDVAATRADTQYF	TGTGCCAGCAGCCAAGATGTAGCAGCCACGAGGGCAGATACGCAGTATTTT
TRBV7-2	15	TRBJ2-7	TRBD2	-	CASSSTSGGASERFF	TGTGCCAGCAGCTCGACTAGCGGGGGGGCGAGTGAGCGGTTCTTC
TRBV20-1	16	TRBJ1-5	TRBD1	-	CSARDQGTGADQPQHF	TGCAGTGCTAGAGATCAAGGGACAGGGGCGGATCAGCCCCAGCATTTT
TRBV20-1	11	TRBJ2-7	-	-	CSAKGADEQYF	TGCAGTGCTAAGGGAGCTGACGAGCAGTACTTC